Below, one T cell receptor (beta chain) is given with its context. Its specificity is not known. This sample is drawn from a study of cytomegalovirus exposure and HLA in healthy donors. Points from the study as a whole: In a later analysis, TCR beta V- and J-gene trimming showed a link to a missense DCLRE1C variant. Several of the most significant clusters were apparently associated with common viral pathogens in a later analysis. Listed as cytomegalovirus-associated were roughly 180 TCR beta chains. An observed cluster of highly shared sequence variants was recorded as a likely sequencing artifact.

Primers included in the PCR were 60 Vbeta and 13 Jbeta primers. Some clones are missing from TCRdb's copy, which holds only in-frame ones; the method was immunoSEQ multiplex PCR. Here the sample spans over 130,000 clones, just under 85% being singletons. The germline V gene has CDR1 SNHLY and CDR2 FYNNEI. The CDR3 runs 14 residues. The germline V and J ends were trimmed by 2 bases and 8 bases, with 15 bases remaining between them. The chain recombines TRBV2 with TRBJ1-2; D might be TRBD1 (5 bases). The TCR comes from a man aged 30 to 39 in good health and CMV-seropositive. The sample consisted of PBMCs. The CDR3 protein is CASSEHIGDRGYTF. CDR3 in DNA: TGTGCCAGCAGTGAACATATAGGGGATCGGGGCTACACCTTC.